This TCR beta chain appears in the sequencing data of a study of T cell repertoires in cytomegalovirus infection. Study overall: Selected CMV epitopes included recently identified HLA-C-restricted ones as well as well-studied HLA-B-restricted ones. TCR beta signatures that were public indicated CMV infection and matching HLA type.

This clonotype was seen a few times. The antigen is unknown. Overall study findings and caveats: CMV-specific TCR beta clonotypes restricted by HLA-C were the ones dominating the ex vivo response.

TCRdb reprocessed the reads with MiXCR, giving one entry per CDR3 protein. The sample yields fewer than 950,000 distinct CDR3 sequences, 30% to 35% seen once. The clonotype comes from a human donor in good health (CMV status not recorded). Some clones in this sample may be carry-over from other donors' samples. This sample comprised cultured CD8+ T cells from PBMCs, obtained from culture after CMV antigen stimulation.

In DNA form, the CDR3 reads TGTGCCAGCAGTCCCTCAGCGGGGGACACCTACGAGCAGTACGTC. Translating gives CASSPSAGDTYEQYV. The chain joins TRBV6-1 to TRBJ2-7; 8 bases map to TRBD2. The CDR3 is 15 residues long. The trim removed 5 bases at V and 2 bases at J, leaving 8 bases unmatched. Germline lookup yields CDR1 MNHNS and CDR2 SASEGT.